One and the same sample provided the 23 T cell receptor beta chains below, sequenced in a study of cytomegalovirus exposure and HLA in healthy donors. The study ran its PCR with 60 Vbeta and 13 Jbeta primers. The method was immunoSEQ multiplex PCR; TCRdb's version includes in-frame clones alone and lacks a portion of them. The sample has tens of thousands of clones, 65% to 85% seen once; the top ten hold about 1.2%. The sequencing input was PBMCs. These receptors were taken from a girl aged 2-10 years in good health and CMV-seropositive.

This chain connects TRBV6-5 to TRBJ1-1; maybe TRBD1 (5 bases). Germline CDR1 reads MNHEY; CDR2 reads SVGAGI. The V end was cut by 7 bases, the J end by 1 base, with 7 bases between. The CDR3 loop spans 12 amino acids. The CDR3 DNA is TGTGCCAGCACTCAGGGGAACACTGAAGCTTTCTTT. Encoded protein: CASTQGNTEAFF.

This clone showed up just a few times. The J gene is TRBJ2-6, the V gene TRBV2; D gene unclear. Germline CDR1 reads SNHLY; CDR2 reads FYNNEI. The V gene lost 5 bases and the J gene lost 4 bases, with 9 bases spanning the gap. This CDR3 has 14 residues. The CDR3 DNA sequence: TGTGCCAGCAGTTTAATACAGGGGGCCAACGTCCTGACTTTC. This codes for CASSLIQGANVLTF.

This clone was counted between two and nine times. This chain connects TRBV5-4 to TRBJ2-2, with TRBD1 matching 7 bases. Germline assignment: CDR1 SGHNT and CDR2 YYREEE (reference sequence). J lost 6 bases, V lost 5 bases, and 10 bases had no gene match. The CDR3 runs to 15 residues. The CDR3 sequence: CASRTTGSPPGELFF. Here the CDR3 DNA reads TGTGCCAGCAGAACGACAGGGTCCCCCCCCGGGGAGCTGTTTTTT.

V gene TRBV18 combines with J gene TRBJ1-1; 8 positions match TRBD1. Per the germline V gene, CDR1 is KGHSH and CDR2 is LQKENI. The CDR3 loop spans 14 amino acids. V was clipped by 4 bases and J by 2 bases; unmatched bases: 3. CDR3 in amino acids: CASSRDRGNTEAFF. The DNA for the CDR3 is TGTGCCAGCTCACGTGACAGGGGTAACACTGAAGCTTTCTTT. The full variable domain, with the rest looked up from reference TRBV18 and TRBJ1-1, is NAGVMQNPRHLVRRRGQEARLRCSPMKGHSHVYWYRQLPEEGLKFMVYLQKENIIDESGMPKERFSAEFPKEGPSILRIQQVVRGDSAAYFCASSRDRGNTEAFFGQGTRLTVV.

This clone was observed a handful of times. The genes are TRBV29-1 and TRBJ1-1; 7 nucleotides match TRBD1. This CDR3 is built from 15 residues. V shed 6 bases, J shed 4 bases, and the junction held 14 bases outside the gene matches. Germline V gene lookup returns CDR1 SQVTM and CDR2 ANQGSEA. CDR3 nucleotide sequence: TGCAGCGTCCTATACCCTGGACAGGCCGGCACTGAAGCTTTCTTT. Translation gives CSVLYPGQAGTEAFF.

This clone was seen only once. The gene calls are TRBV18 and TRBJ1-4, with 7 positions matching TRBD1. Losses at the gene ends were 6 bases for V and 4 bases for J; bases not matched to a gene: 5. The CDR3 has 14 residues. Germline-derived CDR1 and CDR2 are KGHSH and LQKENI. The DNA of the CDR3 is TGTGCCAGCTCGCCGGGACAGAATAATGAAAAACTGTTTTTT. Translated, it gives CASSPGQNNEKLFF.

This sequence joins TRBV5-4 and TRBJ2-1; a weak D match, TRBD2 (6 bases). The CDR3 contains 14 residues. The V and J ends lost 4 bases and 10 bases respectively, with 18 bases between them. CDR1 is SGHNT, CDR2 YYREEE, per germline (reference sequence). The CDR3 here is CASSAYLNSGEQFF. As DNA, the CDR3 is TGTGCCAGCAGCGCCTACCTCAACAGCGGGGAGCAGTTCTTC.

The V gene is TRBV30, the J gene TRBJ2-7; TRBD2 matches 10 bases. The CDR3 contains 13 residues. The germline CDR1 and CDR2 sequences are GTSNPN and SVGIG (reference sequence). Germline trimming cut 0 bases from V and 11 bases from J; bases unmatched to any gene: 7. The CDR3 loop is CAWSVTSGAIKYF. The CDR3 coding sequence is TGTGCCTGGAGTGTAACTAGCGGGGCCATTAAGTACTTC.

The genes are TRBV19 and TRBJ1-1; D is unresolved. Between the trimmed V and J ends, which lost 0 bases and 5 bases, there was a span of 7 bases. Germline V lookup: CDR1 LNHDA, CDR2 SQIVND (reference sequence). The CDR3 is 13 residues long. The CDR3 loop is CASSIDARTEAFF. The CDR3 nucleotides are TGTGCCAGTAGTATAGACGCCAGGACTGAAGCTTTCTTT. The variable domain in full, completed from reference TRBV19 and TRBJ1-1, reads DGGITQSPKYLFRKEGQNVTLSCEQNLNHDAMYWYRQDPGQGLRLIYYSQIVNDFQKGDIAEGYSVSREKKESFPLTVTSAQKNPTAFYLCASSIDARTEAFFGQGTRLTVV.

Here the CDR3 reads CASSLALSGTSQAEQFF. The CDR3 nucleotides read TGTGCCAGCAGTTTAGCTCTATCCGGGACTTCCCAGGCTGAGCAGTTCTTC. This chain links TRBV28 with TRBJ2-1, with D possibly matching TRBD2 (6 bases). The CDR3 loop spans 17 amino acids. Trimming stripped 2 bases from V and 9 bases from J, with 23 bases between. Germline CDR1 MDHEN, CDR2 SYDVKM.

The V and J genes are TRBV25-1 and TRBJ2-7; 10 positions match TRBD1. The V gene's germline CDR1 is MGHDK and CDR2 SYGVNS. Unmatched junction bases numbered 7, after V lost 3 bases and J lost 5 bases. The CDR3 runs to 15 residues. The CDR3 is CASSDLRDRGNEQYF. The CDR3 region has the DNA TGTGCCAGCAGTGACCTCCGGGACAGGGGAAACGAGCAGTACTTC.

The CDR3 loop is CASSLPVTYEQYF. Written as DNA, the CDR3 is TGTGCCAGCAGTCTCCCGGTCACCTACGAGCAGTACTTC. The V and J genes are TRBV28 and TRBJ2-7; D is uncertain. CDR3 length: 13 amino acids. Germline CDR1 and CDR2: MDHEN and SYDVKM. V lost 5 bases, J lost 2 bases, and 10 bases lay in between.

The V gene is TRBV19, the J gene TRBJ2-7; a possible D gene is TRBD2 (6 bases). Germline CDR1 is LNHDA and CDR2 is SQIVND (reference sequence). The CDR3 is made up of 15 amino acids. Trimming removed 5 bases at V and 3 bases at J, with 17 bases between. CDR3 in DNA: TGTGCCAGTAGTCCTTTTGGTAGCGGAGACTACGAGCAGTACTTC. Translation gives CASSPFGSGDYEQYF.

The chain uses TRBV19 and TRBJ1-5, with TRBD1 as a possible D gene (5 bases). Looked up from germline, CDR1 is LNHDA and CDR2 is SQIVND (reference sequence). The CDR3 length is 16 residues. V lost 0 bases and J lost 5, with 14 bases in between. CDR3 residues: CASSIEAGDGYQPQHF. CDR3 sequence (DNA): TGTGCCAGTAGTATAGAAGCGGGGGACGGGTATCAGCCCCAGCATTTT.

The J gene is TRBJ1-4, the V gene TRBV28, with D possibly being TRBD1 (5 bases). The length of the CDR3 is 12 residues. The V gene's germline CDR1 is MDHEN and CDR2 SYDVKM. CDR3 DNA sequence: TGTGTCACTTTTTCGCGGGGGGAAAAACTGTTTTTT. It translates to CVTFSRGEKLFF.

The genes are TRBV5-6 and TRBJ2-7, with 10 bases lining up with TRBD2. CDR1 and CDR2 (germline): SGHDT, YYEEEE. The length of the CDR3 is 15 residues. The V segment lost 5 bases and the J segment 5 bases; nucleotides outside the gene matches: 10. In nucleotides, the CDR3 is TGTGCCAGCAGGCGTAGCGGGAGGACCTTGAACGAGCAGTACTTC. The encoded protein is CASRRSGRTLNEQYF. Variable domain in full (rest from reference TRBV5-6 and TRBJ2-7): DAGVTQSPTHLIKTRGQQVTLRCSPKSGHDTVSWYQQALGQGPQFIFQYYEEEERQRGNFPDRFSGHQFPNYSSELNVNALLLGDSALYLCASRRSGRTLNEQYFGPGTRLTVT.

V usage is TRBV6-1 and J usage is TRBJ1-5; 11 nucleotides line up with TRBD1. In germline, CDR1 is MNHNS, CDR2 SASEGT. The trim removed 4 bases at V and 8 bases at J, leaving 7 bases unmatched. The CDR3 spans 15 residues. The chain's CDR3 is CASSVTGTGGKPQHF. CDR3 sequence (DNA): TGTGCCAGCAGTGTGACCGGGACAGGGGGGAAGCCCCAGCATTTT.

The CDR3 sequence is CACTPVGGDTEAFF. Here the CDR3 DNA reads TGTGCCTGTACTCCGGTGGGGGGGGACACTGAAGCTTTCTTT. The chain links TRBV30 to TRBJ1-1, with D maybe TRBD1 (5 bases). The germline V and J ends were trimmed by 6 bases and 3 bases, with 17 bases remaining between them. The CDR3 has 14 residues. Germline V gives CDR1 GTSNPN, CDR2 SVGIG (reference sequence). Full variable domain (outside the CDR3, taken from reference TRBV30 and TRBJ1-1): SQTIHQWPATLVQPVGSPLSLECTVEGTSNPNLYWYRQAAGRGLQLLFYSVGIGQISSEVPQNLSASRPQDRQFILSSKKLLLSDSGFYLCACTPVGGDTEAFFGQGTRLTVV.

V and J are TRBV29-1 and TRBJ1-5; TRBD1 might be the D (5 bases). The ends were cut back, 4 bases at V and 4 bases at J, with 11 bases in the middle. From germline, CDR1 is SQVTM and CDR2 ANQGSEA. CDR3 length equals 13 residues. CDR3 nucleotides: TGCAGCGTTGGGGACGGGGGAAATCAGCCCCAGCATTTT. Translation gives CSVGDGGNQPQHF.

V gene TRBV6-5 combines with J gene TRBJ1-3; 7 bases agree with TRBD1. With V trimmed by 4 bases and J by 3 bases, 3 bases remained unmatched. CDR1 and CDR2 (germline): MNHEY, SVGAGI. CDR3 length: 14 amino acids. The CDR3 DNA reads TGTGCCAGCAGTTCCTGGGACAGTGGAAACACCATATATTTT. This gives the protein CASSSWDSGNTIYF.

The V call is TRBV5-4, the J call TRBJ2-7; D is unresolved. CDR1 SGHNT and CDR2 YYREEE come from the germline V gene (reference sequence). The length of the CDR3 is 14 residues. V gave up 6 bases and J gave up 0 bases, with 13 bases separating them. CDR3 in DNA: TGTGCCAGCAACCTAAGCGAGCCCTCCTACGAGCAGTACTTC. Translation: CASNLSEPSYEQYF.

The chain combines TRBV29-1 with TRBJ1-4, with D possibly being TRBD1 (6 bases). Germline CDR1 reads SQVTM; CDR2 reads ANQGSEA. The CDR3 covers 11 residues. V dropped 7 bases and J dropped 4 bases, with 7 bases sitting between them. This CDR3 is CSGGHNEKLFF. In DNA, the CDR3 is TGCAGCGGGGGACATAATGAAAAACTGTTTTTT. The complete variable domain, with remaining parts taken from reference TRBV29-1 and TRBJ1-4, reads SAVISQKPSRDICQRGTSLTIQCQVDSQVTMMFWYRQQPGQSLTLIATANQGSEATYESGFVIDKFPISRPNLTFSTLTVSNMSPEDSSIYLCSGGHNEKLFFGSGTQLSVL.

This chain joins TRBV30 and TRBJ2-2; perhaps TRBD2 as D (5 bases). This CDR3 contains 14 residues. The V end was cut by 5 bases, the J end by 5 bases, with 15 bases between. CDR1 is GTSNPN and CDR2 is SVGIG in the germline V gene (reference sequence). Here the CDR3 DNA reads TGTGCCTGGGATCCTACGCCGGGGACCGGGGAGCTGTTTTTT. Its translation: CAWDPTPGTGELFF.